This TCR beta chain appears in the sequencing data of a study of human T cells and chemical hapten exposure. Germline V lookup: CDR1 SGDLS, CDR2 YYNGEE. The ends were cut back, 4 bases at V and 6 bases at J, with 15 bases in the middle. The CDR3 covers 14 residues. One entry per CDR3 protein, called by TCRdb with MiXCR from the RACE reads. Of 50,000 to 70,000 distinct CDR3 sequences listed, more than 8% are singletons. Time point in this sample: pre-sensitization, week 0. The treatment was: therapeutic diphenylcyclopropenone sensitization with weekly scalp DPC. The donor pool consisted of alopecia patients aged 18 to 70 years, considered suitable for DPC. This clonotype was counted at least ten times.

The source material was whole blood, sampled in connection with sensitization to the hapten diphenylcyclopropenone (DPC). This clonotype originated in a man aged 35-49 years with alopecia areata. Some clones in this sample may be carry-over from other donors' samples. The chain carries TRBV9 and TRBJ2-3; the D is unclear. The CDR3 DNA is TGTGCCAGCAGCCCTGACTCCCACACTGATACGCAGTATTTT. Translated: CASSPDSHTDTQYF.